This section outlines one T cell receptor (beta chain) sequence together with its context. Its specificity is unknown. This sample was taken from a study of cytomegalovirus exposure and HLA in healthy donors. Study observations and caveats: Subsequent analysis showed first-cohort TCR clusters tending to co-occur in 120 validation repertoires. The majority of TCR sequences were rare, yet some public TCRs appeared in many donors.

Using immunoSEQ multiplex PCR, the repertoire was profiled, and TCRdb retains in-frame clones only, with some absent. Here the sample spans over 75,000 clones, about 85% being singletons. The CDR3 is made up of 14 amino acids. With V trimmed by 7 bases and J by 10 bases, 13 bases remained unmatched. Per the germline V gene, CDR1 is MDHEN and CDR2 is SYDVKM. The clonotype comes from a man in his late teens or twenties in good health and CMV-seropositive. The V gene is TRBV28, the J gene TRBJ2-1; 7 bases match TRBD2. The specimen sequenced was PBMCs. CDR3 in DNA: TGTGCCAGCACTGAAGGCGGGAGAGGTTGGGAGCAGTTCTTC. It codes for CASTEGGRGWEQFF.